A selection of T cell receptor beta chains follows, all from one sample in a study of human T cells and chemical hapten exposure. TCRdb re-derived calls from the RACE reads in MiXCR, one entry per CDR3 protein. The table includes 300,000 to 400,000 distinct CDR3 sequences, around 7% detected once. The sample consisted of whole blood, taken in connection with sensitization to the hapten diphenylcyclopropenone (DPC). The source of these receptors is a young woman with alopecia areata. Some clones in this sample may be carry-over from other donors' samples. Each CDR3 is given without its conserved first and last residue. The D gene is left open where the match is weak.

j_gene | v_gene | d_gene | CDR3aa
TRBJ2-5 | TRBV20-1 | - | SARALRQETQY
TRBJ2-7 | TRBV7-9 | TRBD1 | ASSPGTAYSYEQY
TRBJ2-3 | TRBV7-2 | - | ASSLLTRRSDTQY
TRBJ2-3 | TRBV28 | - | ASSKGADTQY
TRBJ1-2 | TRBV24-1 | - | ATSEAGGRNGYT
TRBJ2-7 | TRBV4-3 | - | ASSQEVDYEQY
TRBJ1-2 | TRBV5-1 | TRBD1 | ASSLDRGSYGYT
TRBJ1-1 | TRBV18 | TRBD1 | ASSPSQGAAF
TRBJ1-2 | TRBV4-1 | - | ASSRDISNYGYT
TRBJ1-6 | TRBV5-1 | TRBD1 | ASSLRTGSVLTLH
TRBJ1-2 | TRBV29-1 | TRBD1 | SSRTGNGYT
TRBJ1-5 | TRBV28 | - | ATGLGDLNQPQH
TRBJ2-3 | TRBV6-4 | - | ASSAGGRSTDTQY
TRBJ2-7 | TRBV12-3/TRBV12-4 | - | ASSEQPSGYLEQY
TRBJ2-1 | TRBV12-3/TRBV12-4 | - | ASKLGVNEQF
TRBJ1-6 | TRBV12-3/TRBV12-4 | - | ASSSDGDNSPLH
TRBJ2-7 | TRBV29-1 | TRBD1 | SVAKGQYYEQY
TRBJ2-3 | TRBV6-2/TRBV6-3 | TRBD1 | ASTKEGGATDTQY
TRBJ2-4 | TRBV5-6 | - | ASSDGGTGKNIQY
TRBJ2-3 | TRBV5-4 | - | ASSFSLAQGTDTQY
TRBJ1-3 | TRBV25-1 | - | AGSDFSSGNTIY
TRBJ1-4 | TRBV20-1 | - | SAGIGNEKLF
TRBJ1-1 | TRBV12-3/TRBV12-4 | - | ASSLPGTEAF
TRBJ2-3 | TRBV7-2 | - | ASSSGLGYTQY
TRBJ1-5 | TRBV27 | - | ASSRAGPRRGNQPQH
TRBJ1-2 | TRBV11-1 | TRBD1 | ASSRATGNIYGYT
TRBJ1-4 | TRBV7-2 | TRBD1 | ASSRDRGEKLF
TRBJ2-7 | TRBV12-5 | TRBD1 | ASGPEDRDFYEQY
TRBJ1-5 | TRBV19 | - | ASSTTGHPQGNQPQH
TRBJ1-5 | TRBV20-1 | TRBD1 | SARDLTGQGQPQH
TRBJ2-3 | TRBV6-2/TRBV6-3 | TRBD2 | ASSYGTSGPGGTQY
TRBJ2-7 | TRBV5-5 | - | ASSWGPGSYEQY